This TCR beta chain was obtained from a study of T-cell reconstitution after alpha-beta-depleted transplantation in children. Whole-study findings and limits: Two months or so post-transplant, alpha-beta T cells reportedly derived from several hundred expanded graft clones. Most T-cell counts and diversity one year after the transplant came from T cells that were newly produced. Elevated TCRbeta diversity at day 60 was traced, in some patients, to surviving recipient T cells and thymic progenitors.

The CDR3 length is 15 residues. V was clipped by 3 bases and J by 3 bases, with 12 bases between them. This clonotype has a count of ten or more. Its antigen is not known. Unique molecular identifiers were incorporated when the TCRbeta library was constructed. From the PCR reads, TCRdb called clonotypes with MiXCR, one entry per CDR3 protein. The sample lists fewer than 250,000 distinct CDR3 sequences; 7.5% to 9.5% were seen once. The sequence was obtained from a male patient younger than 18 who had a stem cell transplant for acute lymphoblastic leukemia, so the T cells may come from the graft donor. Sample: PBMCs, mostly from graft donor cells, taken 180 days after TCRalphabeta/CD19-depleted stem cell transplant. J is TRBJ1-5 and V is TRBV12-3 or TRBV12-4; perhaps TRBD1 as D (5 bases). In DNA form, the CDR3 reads TGTGCCAGCAGTTTGGACTCAGGGCCCAATCAGCCCCAGCATTTT. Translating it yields CASSLDSGPNQPQHF.